Presented here are 27 T cell receptor beta chains from one specimen sequenced in a study of blood T cell repertoires in COVID-19. Clones were read by immunoSEQ multiplex PCR, and TCRdb kept only the in-frame ones, dropping some. This repertoire shows 86,000 or so clones, about nine tenths found once; its top ten account for 1.9%. Source material: peripheral blood. These TCRs come from a woman aged 45-65 years in a cohort sampled during active COVID-19.

The chain links TRBV7-2 to TRBJ2-7; TRBD2 matches at 7 bases. Germline CDR1 reads SGHTA; CDR2 reads FQGNSA. Trimming cost V 0 bases and J 0 bases; bases outside gene matches: 2. There are 15 residues in the CDR3. CDR3 bases: TGTGCCAGCAGCTTAGCGGGAGGGATCTCCTACGAGCAGTACTTC. Translated: CASSLAGGISYEQYF.

The V gene is TRBV19, the J gene TRBJ1-1, with 9 bases matching TRBD1. V shed 4 bases, J shed 4 bases, and the junction held 10 bases outside the gene matches. Germline CDR1 reads LNHDA; CDR2 reads SQIVND (reference sequence). This CDR3 is 16 amino acids long. Here the CDR3 DNA reads TGTGCCAGTAGTACCCCTTCGGCGGGACAGGGCACTGAAGCTTTCTTT. The encoded protein is CASSTPSAGQGTEAFF. Full variable domain (outside the CDR3, taken from reference TRBV19 and TRBJ1-1): DGGITQSPKYLFRKEGQNVTLSCEQNLNHDAMYWYRQDPGQGLRLIYYSQIVNDFQKGDIAEGYSVSREKKESFPLTVTSAQKNPTAFYLCASSTPSAGQGTEAFFGQGTRLTVV.

The chain recombines TRBV18 with TRBJ1-6; D is unresolved. Germline V gene lookup returns CDR1 KGHSH and CDR2 LQKENI. The V and J ends lost 3 bases and 7 bases respectively, with 7 bases between them. The length of the CDR3 is 13 residues. Written as DNA, the CDR3 is TGTGCCAGCTCACCCAGGCGAAATTCACCCCTCCACTTT. It specifies CASSPRRNSPLHF.

The genes are TRBV6-1 and TRBJ2-7; the match to TRBD1 covers 10 bases. The CDR3 length is 14 residues. CDR1 MNHNS and CDR2 SASEGT come from the germline V gene. V lost 3 bases and J lost 3; bases outside the gene matches: 2. The CDR3 sequence is CASSEWDRGYEQYF. The CDR3 nucleotides read TGTGCCAGCAGTGAGTGGGACAGGGGCTACGAGCAGTACTTC.

The J gene is TRBJ1-2, the V gene TRBV18, with D hard to call. V lost 4 bases, J lost 9 bases, and 21 bases lay in between. CDR3 size: 15 residues. CDR1 and CDR2 from the germline V gene are KGHSH and LQKENI. CDR3 coding DNA: TGTGCCAGCTCACTCAGCGGACGGGGATGGTGGAGCTACACCTTC. Protein product: CASSLSGRGWWSYTF.

In its sample, this clone was seen a few times. CDR3 sequence reads: CASSQGTDYEQYF. For the CDR3, the DNA is TGCGCCAGCAGCCAGGGGACAGACTACGAGCAGTACTTC. V and J are TRBV5-1 and TRBJ2-7, with 7 bases aligning to TRBD1. Germline V CDR1 and CDR2: SGHRS, YFSETQ. The CDR3 is made up of 13 amino acids. The V segment lost 4 bases and the J segment 3 bases; nucleotides outside the gene matches: 4.

This chain uses TRBV5-1 with TRBJ1-4; the D gene is possibly TRBD1 (5 bases). The CDR3 totals 15 residues. Germline V gene lookup returns CDR1 SGHRS and CDR2 YFSETQ. Between the trimmed V and J ends, which lost 4 bases and 6 bases, there was a span of 16 bases. The CDR3 DNA sequence: TGCGCCAGCAGCGAAGGGGACTTTGGGGATGAAAAACTGTTTTTT. Protein sequence: CASSEGDFGDEKLFF.

The chain carries TRBV5-6 and TRBJ2-2; possibly TRBD1 for D (5 bases). Germline V gene data show CDR1 as SGHDT and CDR2 as YYEEEE. The CDR3 sequence is 19 residues long. Trimming removed 2 bases from V and 1 base from J, with 21 bases in between. CDR3 amino acids: CASSFSPYDRRVNTGELFF. CDR3 coding DNA: TGTGCCAGCAGCTTCTCCCCCTATGATCGCAGGGTGAACACCGGGGAGCTGTTTTTT.

A remark on this clone: Compared with germline, one end of the junction differs, possibly owing to a read error. The chain has TRBV7-7 and TRBJ2-7; 9 bases agree with TRBD1. CDR1 and CDR2 (germline): SSHAT, FNYEAQ (reference sequence). The CDR3 loop spans 14 amino acids. The CDR3, as DNA: TGTGCTAGCAGCTTGGGACAGGGAAACTACGAGCAGTACTTC. Translation: CASSLGQGNYEQYF.

The V gene is TRBV4-2, the J gene TRBJ2-7; D remains unclear. This CDR3 is built from 14 residues. V was cut by 3 bases and J by 4 bases, with 13 bases left in between. Germline CDR1 LGHNA, CDR2 YNFKEQ. CDR3: CASSQVDIFYEQYF. CDR3 DNA: TGTGCCAGCAGCCAGGTTGACATATTTTACGAGCAGTACTTC.

The V and J genes are TRBV5-4 and TRBJ1-2; 10 bases are a match to TRBD1. The CDR3 runs 14 residues. J gave up 7 bases and V 0 bases, and 3 bases lay outside the gene matches. Germline CDR1 and CDR2: SGHNT and YYREEE (reference sequence). CDR3 loop: CASSLAGTGVGYTF. The CDR3 nucleotides are TGTGCCAGCAGCTTGGCCGGGACAGGGGTTGGCTACACCTTC.

The chain uses TRBV5-4 and TRBJ1-4, with D possibly matching TRBD1 (6 bases). Trimming cost V 4 bases and J 0 bases, with 10 bases left between them. Germline V lookup: CDR1 SGHNT, CDR2 YYREEE (reference sequence). The CDR3 sequence is 15 residues long. For the CDR3, the DNA is TGTGCCAGCAGCCGAGGGGGGGCAACTAATGAAAAACTGTTTTTT. Protein: CASSRGGATNEKLFF.

The rearrangement uses TRBV5-1 and TRBJ2-1, with 13 bases aligning to TRBD2. The CDR3 contains 15 residues. Unmatched junction bases numbered 6, after V lost 3 bases and J lost 9 bases. Germline V lookup: CDR1 SGHRS, CDR2 YFSETQ. In DNA form, the CDR3 reads TGCGCCAGCAGCTCTACTAGCGGGAGGGCTGGTGAGCAGTTCTTC. Residues: CASSSTSGRAGEQFF.

The chain combines TRBV4-1 with TRBJ2-1; D might be TRBD1 (5 bases). This CDR3 comprises 15 residues. Deletions cut 4 bases from V and 3 bases from J, with 13 bases between. In germline, CDR1 is MGHRA, CDR2 YSYEKL. The CDR3 DNA reads TGCGCCAGCAGCCCCCGACAGACGGACTACAATGAGCAGTTCTTC. Its protein is CASSPRQTDYNEQFF.

V and J are TRBV5-1 and TRBJ1-4; 8 nucleotides align to TRBD1. V was pared by 2 bases and J by 8 bases, with 2 bases of the junction left unmatched. Germline-derived CDR1 and CDR2 are SGHRS and YFSETQ. The CDR3 sequence is 13 residues long. The CDR3 region is CASSLQGEEKLFF. The CDR3 DNA sequence: TGCGCCAGCAGCTTACAGGGGGAGGAAAAACTGTTTTTT.

The V and J genes are TRBV6-6 and TRBJ2-6; 8 bases are a match to TRBD2. The V segment lost 5 bases and the J segment 2 bases; nucleotides outside the gene matches: 8. The CDR3 loop spans 17 amino acids. Germline CDR1 is MNHNY and CDR2 is SVGAGI (reference sequence). The CDR3: CASSPGGISPGANVLTF. The DNA for the CDR3 is TGTGCCAGCAGTCCGGGGGGGATTTCTCCTGGGGCCAACGTCCTGACTTTC.

The chain uses TRBV19 and TRBJ1-2; no reliable D call. V lost 6 bases to trimming and J lost 4 bases, with 15 bases between them. The germline gives CDR1 LNHDA, CDR2 SQIVND (reference sequence). The CDR3 length is 14 residues. CDR3: CASRHPPRGYGYTF. CDR3 bases: TGTGCCAGTAGGCACCCCCCCCGGGGCTATGGCTACACCTTC.

The chain is built from TRBV5-1 and TRBJ2-2, with TRBD1 identical over 8 bases. The CDR3 has 15 residues. Trimming removed 1 base from V and 3 bases from J; junction bases left unmatched: 2. Germline CDR1 SGHRS, CDR2 YFSETQ. CDR3: CASSLPGGYTGELFF. The CDR3 DNA sequence: TGCGCCAGCAGCTTGCCAGGGGGCTACACCGGGGAGCTGTTTTTT.

V is TRBV5-1 and J is TRBJ2-1; 8 bases line up with TRBD1. This CDR3 contains 17 residues. V shed 2 bases, J shed 1 base, and the junction held 8 bases outside the gene matches. Germline-derived CDR1 and CDR2 are SGHRS and YFSETQ. CDR3 sequence: CASSFSTRQGSYNEQFF. The CDR3 coding sequence is TGCGCCAGCAGCTTCTCCACGCGACAGGGGTCCTACAATGAGCAGTTCTTC.

V is TRBV11-2 and J is TRBJ2-7; weak D call: TRBD2 (5 bases). Trimming took off 5 bases at V and 6 bases at J, with 14 bases between the two ends. The length of the CDR3 is 13 residues. Germline V gene lookup returns CDR1 SGHAT and CDR2 FQNNGV. Written as DNA, the CDR3 is TGTGCCAGCAGCCGGACTCAGCGGTCCGAGCAGTACTTC. Its translation is CASSRTQRSEQYF.

This chain's CDR3 is CASSLLAGEGETQYF. Written as DNA, the CDR3 is TGCGCCAGCAGCTTACTAGCGGGGGAAGGGGAGACCCAGTACTTC. The chain carries TRBV5-1 and TRBJ2-5, with 11 bases aligning to TRBD2. The junction had 5 bases not matched to a gene; V was cut back by 2 bases and J by 5 bases. Germline CDR1 is SGHRS and CDR2 is YFSETQ. CDR3 size: 15 residues.

This sequence joins TRBV7-9 and TRBJ2-3; 12 bases fit TRBD2. Germline V gene data show CDR1 as SEHNR and CDR2 as FQNEAQ (reference sequence). V lost 5 bases, J lost 3 bases, and 15 bases stayed unmatched. This CDR3 contains 19 residues. Here the CDR3 reads CASSLTSGSVGWRTDTQYF. In nucleotides, the CDR3 is TGTGCCAGCAGCCTGACTAGCGGGAGTGTGGGGTGGCGGACAGATACGCAGTATTTT. The full variable domain, completed using reference TRBV7-9 and TRBJ2-3, is DTGVSQNPRHKITKRGQNVTFRCDPISEHNRLYWYRQTLGQGPEFLTYFQNEAQLEKSRLLSDRFSAERPKGSFSTLEIQRTEQGDSAMYLCASSLTSGSVGWRTDTQYFGPGTRLTVL.

This chain joins TRBV4-1 and TRBJ2-4; possibly TRBD1 for D (6 bases). The CDR3 consists of 18 residues. The V gene's germline CDR1 is MGHRA and CDR2 YSYEKL. With 3 bases removed from V and 0 bases from J, the gap between germline ends came to 18 bases. CDR3 in DNA: TGCGCCAGCAGCCACCAACCAGGGGATTTTCTAGCCAAAAACATTCAGTACTTC. Its protein is CASSHQPGDFLAKNIQYF.

The V gene is TRBV6-5, the J gene TRBJ1-1, with D uncertain. CDR3 size: 13 residues. The V gene lost 6 bases and the J gene lost 0 bases, with 8 bases spanning the gap. Germline V gives CDR1 MNHEY, CDR2 SVGAGI. Here the CDR3 DNA reads TGTGCCAGCAGCTACCAGGTGAACACTGAAGCTTTCTTT. Its translation is CASSYQVNTEAFF.

Points on this clone: Within the sample, other DNA sequences also encode this same CDR3. The chain joins TRBV4-2 to TRBJ2-1; TRBD2 matches 7 bases. The V segment lost 0 bases and the J segment 0 bases; nucleotides outside the gene matches: 2. The CDR3 contains 16 residues. Germline CDR1 reads LGHNA; CDR2 reads YNFKEQ. Here the CDR3 DNA reads TGTGCCAGCAGCCAAGATACGGGGGGCTCCTACAATGAGCAGTTCTTC. It codes for CASSQDTGGSYNEQFF.

V gene TRBV7-9 combines with J gene TRBJ1-6; TRBD1 agrees at 7 bases. CDR3 size: 16 residues. J gave up 8 bases and V 1 base, and 8 bases lay outside the gene matches. Germline values: CDR1 SEHNR, CDR2 FQNEAQ (reference sequence). The CDR3 region has the DNA TGTGCCAGCAGCTTAGGGACGGGACAGTACCATTCACCCCTCCACTTT. This encodes CASSLGTGQYHSPLHF.

V and J are TRBV12-3 or TRBV12-4 and TRBJ2-1; 9 nucleotides line up with TRBD1. The CDR3 has 13 amino acids. The trim removed 6 bases at V and 5 bases at J, leaving 2 bases unmatched. CDR3 nucleotide sequence: TGTGCCAGCAGGGACAGGGGAGACAATGAGCAGTTCTTC. Translating it yields CASRDRGDNEQFF.